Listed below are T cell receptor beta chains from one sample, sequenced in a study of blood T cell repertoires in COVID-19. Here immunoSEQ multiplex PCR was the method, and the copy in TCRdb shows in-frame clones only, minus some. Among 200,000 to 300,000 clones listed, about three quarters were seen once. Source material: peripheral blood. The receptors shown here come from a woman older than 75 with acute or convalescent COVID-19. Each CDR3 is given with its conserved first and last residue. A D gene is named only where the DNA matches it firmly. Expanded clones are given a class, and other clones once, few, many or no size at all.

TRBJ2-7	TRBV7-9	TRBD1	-	TGTGCCAGCAGCTTGGGACAGGGGGCGTTTGAGCAGTACTTC	CASSLGQGAFEQYF
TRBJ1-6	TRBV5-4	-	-	TGTGCCAGCAGCTTGGTCGGACAGCTAAATTCACCCCTCCACTTT	CASSLVGQLNSPLHF
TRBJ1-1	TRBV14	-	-	TGTGCCAGCAGCCGCGAGGGTTGGAACACTGAAGCTTTCTTT	CASSREGWNTEAFF
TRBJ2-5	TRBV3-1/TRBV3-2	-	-	TGTGCCAGCAGCCCCCCGCAAGAGACCCAGTACTTC	CASSPPQETQYF
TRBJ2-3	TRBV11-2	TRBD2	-	TGTGCCAGCAGCTCGCGAGCGGGGGCCACCACAGATACGCAGTATTTT	CASSSRAGATTDTQYF
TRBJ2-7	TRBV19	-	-	TGTGCCAGTAGTGACAGGCACCGCTACGAGCAGTACTTC	CASSDRHRYEQYF
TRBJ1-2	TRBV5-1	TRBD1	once	TGCGCCAGCAGCGTGACAGGGGCCAGCTATGGCTACACCTTC	CASSVTGASYGYTF
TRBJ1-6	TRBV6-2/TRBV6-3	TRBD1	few	TGTGCCAGCAGCTCCAGGAGGCAGGGGGGTAATTCACCCCTCCACTTT	CASSSRRQGGNSPLHF
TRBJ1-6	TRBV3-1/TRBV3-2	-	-	TGTGCCAGCAGCCAAGCGGGGGGGTCACCCCTCCACTTT	CASSQAGGSPLHF
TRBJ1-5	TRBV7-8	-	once	TGTGCCAGCAGCTTAGGGGGACACCTAGGTCAGCCCCAGCATTTT	CASSLGGHLGQPQHF